The clone carrying this T cell receptor (beta chain) was counted many times. This specimen belongs to a study of identical twins. V shed 6 bases, J shed 5 bases, and the junction held 17 bases outside the gene matches. The CDR3 runs to 19 residues. Germline assignment: CDR1 ENHRY and CDR2 SYGVKD. Through template switching, a universal primer site was introduced, and the cDNA contained unique molecular identifiers. MiXCR was run by TCRdb on the 5' RACE reads, yielding one entry per CDR3 protein. The table shows around 200,000 distinct CDR3 sequences, with about a tenth occurring only once. The chain has TRBV10-3 and TRBJ2-4; the match to TRBD2 covers 12 bases. Sequencing used memory (CD45RO+) T cells sorted from blood. The receptor was isolated from a woman under 30 in good health. The DNA for the CDR3 is TGTGCCATCAGCCCCCGACTAGCGGGAGCCGGAATGGAAGAAAACATTCAGTACTTC. Its translation is CAISPRLAGAGMEENIQYF.